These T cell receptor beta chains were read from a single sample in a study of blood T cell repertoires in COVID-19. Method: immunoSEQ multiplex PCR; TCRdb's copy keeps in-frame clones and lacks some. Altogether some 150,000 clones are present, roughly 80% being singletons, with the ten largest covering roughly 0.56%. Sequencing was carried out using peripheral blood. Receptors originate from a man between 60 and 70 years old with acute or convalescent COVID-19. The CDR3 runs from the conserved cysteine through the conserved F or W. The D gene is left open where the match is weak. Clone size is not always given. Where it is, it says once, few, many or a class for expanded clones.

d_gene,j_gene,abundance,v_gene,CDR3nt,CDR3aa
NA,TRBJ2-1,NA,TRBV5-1,TGCGCCAGCAGGCCAGGATCCGCGCAGGGGCAGTTCTTC,CASRPGSAQGQFF
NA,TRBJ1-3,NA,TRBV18,TGTGCCAGCTCACGTCAGGACTCTGGAAACACCATATATTTT,CASSRQDSGNTIYF
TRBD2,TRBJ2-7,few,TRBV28,TGTGCCAGCAGTTCCCCGGGACTAGCGGCCTCCTACGAGCAGTACTTC,CASSSPGLAASYEQYF
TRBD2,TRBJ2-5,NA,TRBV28,TGTGCCAGCAGTTTACTAGCGGGAGGAGCGGCCCAAGAGACCCAGTACTTC,CASSLLAGGAAQETQYF
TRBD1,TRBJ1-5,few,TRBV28,TGTGCCAGCAGACCCGGACAGGGTTTGAGCAATCAGCCCCAGCATTTT,CASRPGQGLSNQPQHF
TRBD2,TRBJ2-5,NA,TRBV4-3,TGCGCCAGCAGCCTCCGGACTAGCGGGCTTCAAGGAGAGACCCAGTACTTC,CASSLRTSGLQGETQYF
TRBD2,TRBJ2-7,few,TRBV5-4,TGTGCCAGCAGCTTGGCCGGGTTAACTAGCGGGACTCACGAGCAGTACTTC,CASSLAGLTSGTHEQYF
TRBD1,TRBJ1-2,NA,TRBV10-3,TGTGCCATCAGTGAGTCAAGTGGGGGACAGACATTCTATGGCTACACCTTC,CAISESSGGQTFYGYTF
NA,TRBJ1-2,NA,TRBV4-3,TGCGCCAGCAGCCAAGATCTATGGGGGGACTATGGCTACACCTTC,CASSQDLWGDYGYTF
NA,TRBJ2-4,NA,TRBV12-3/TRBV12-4,TGTGCCAGCAGTTCGACCCTGAGACGCGGGTACTTC,CASSSTLRRGYF
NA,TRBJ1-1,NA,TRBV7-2,TGTGCCAGCAGCTTACAGTTTTCGAGGGCTGAAGCTTTCTTT,CASSLQFSRAEAFF
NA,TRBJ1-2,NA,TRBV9,TGTGCCAGCAGCGCGACTTCCCCGGGAGGCTACACCTTC,CASSATSPGGYTF
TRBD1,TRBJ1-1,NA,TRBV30,TGTGCCTGGAGTGGACAGGGGGTAGGAACTGAAGCTTTCTTT,CAWSGQGVGTEAFF
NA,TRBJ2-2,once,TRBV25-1,TGTGCCAGTGGGAACCGGGACTCCTCGAACGGCGGGGAGCTGTTTTTT,CASGNRDSSNGGELFF
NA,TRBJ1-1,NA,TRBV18,TGTGCCAGCTTTGGAGGAAGGAACACTGAAGCTTTCTTT,CASFGGRNTEAFF
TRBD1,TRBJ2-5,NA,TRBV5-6,TGTGCCAGCAGGGAGAGGGGGCGCGTGTCAGAGACCCAGTACTTC,CASRERGRVSETQYF
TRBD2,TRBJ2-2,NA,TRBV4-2,TGTGCCAGCAGCCAAAACCGACTAGCGGCTAACACCGGGGAGCTGTTTTTT,CASSQNRLAANTGELFF
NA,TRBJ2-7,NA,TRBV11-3,TGTGCCAGCAGCGAGGGTGGGACCTACGAGCAGTACTTC,CASSEGGTYEQYF
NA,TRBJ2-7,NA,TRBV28,TGTGCCAGCAGGAGAACAGGGTCCTACGAGCAGTACTTC,CASRRTGSYEQYF
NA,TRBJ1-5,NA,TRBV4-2,TGTGCCAGCAGCCAAGGTAGCGGAAATCAGCCCCAGCATTTT,CASSQGSGNQPQHF
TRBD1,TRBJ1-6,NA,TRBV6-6,TGTGCCAGCAGACAGGGGTCGTCCTATAATTCACCCCTCCACTTT,CASRQGSSYNSPLHF
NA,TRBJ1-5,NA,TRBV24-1,TGTGCCACCAGTGATCAGCAGGGGCTGGCCCAGCATTTT,CATSDQQGLAQHF
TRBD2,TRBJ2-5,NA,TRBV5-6,TGTGCCAGCAGCTTTTGGCTAGCGGGATTAAGAGTAGAGACCCAGTACTTC,CASSFWLAGLRVETQYF
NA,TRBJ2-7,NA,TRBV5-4,TGTGCCAGCAGCTTGGTTCAGGGGTCCGAGCAGTACTTC,CASSLVQGSEQYF
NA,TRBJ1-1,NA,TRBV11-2,TGTGCCAGCAGCTTAGGAGTAACTGAAGCTTTCTTT,CASSLGVTEAFF
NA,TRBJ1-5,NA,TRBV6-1,TGTGCCAGCAGTGAGCTCGCCCACTATAGCAATCAGCCCCAGCATTTT,CASSELAHYSNQPQHF
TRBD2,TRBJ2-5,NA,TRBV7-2,TGTGCCAGCAGCCCCCGGGGGACTAGCGGGGGGGCCTTGAAGACCCAGTACTTC,CASSPRGTSGGALKTQYF
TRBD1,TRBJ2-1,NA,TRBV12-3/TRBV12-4,TGTGCCAGCAGTCCCCGGGACAGGGGACCCGAATTCTTC,CASSPRDRGPEFF
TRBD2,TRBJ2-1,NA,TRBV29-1,TGCAGCGTGGGGAGGCTAGCGGGCTACAATGAGCAGTTCTTC,CSVGRLAGYNEQFF
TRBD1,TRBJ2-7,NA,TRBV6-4,TGTGCCAGCAGTGACTGGGACAGCTCCTACGAGCAGTACTTC,CASSDWDSSYEQYF
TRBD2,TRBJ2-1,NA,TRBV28,TGTGCCAGCAGTTCCCTTGATAGACTAGCGGGAGGCACCTACAATGAGCAGTTCTTC,CASSSLDRLAGGTYNEQFF
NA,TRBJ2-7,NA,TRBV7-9,TGTGCCAGCGGCTTCGCGGGACTCTACGAGCAGTACTTC,CASGFAGLYEQYF
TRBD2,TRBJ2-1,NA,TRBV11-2,TGTGCCAGCAGCAGATTAGTAGCGGCTAGCGGGGGTATTGAGCAGTTCTTC,CASSRLVAASGGIEQFF
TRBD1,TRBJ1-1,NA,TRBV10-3,TGTGCCATCAGTGAGGGAGGGGGCAACACTGAAGCTTTCTTT,CAISEGGGNTEAFF
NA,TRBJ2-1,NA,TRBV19,TGTGCCAGTAGTAAAAAAGGCCCGGGACAACTCGAACACAATGAGCAGTTCTTC,CASSKKGPGQLEHNEQFF
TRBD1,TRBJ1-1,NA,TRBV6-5,TGTGCCAGCAGACAGGGGTTCGGGAACACTGAAGCTTTCTTT,CASRQGFGNTEAFF
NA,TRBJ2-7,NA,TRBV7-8,TGTGCCAGCAGCTTAGCGTTCGGGTCTTGGGACGAGCAGTACTTC,CASSLAFGSWDEQYF
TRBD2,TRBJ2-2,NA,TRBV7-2,TGTGCCAGCAGCTCACTAGCGGGGGGGAACGGGGAGCTGTTTTTT,CASSSLAGGNGELFF
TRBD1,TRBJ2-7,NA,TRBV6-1,TGTGCCAGCAGTGAAGCCGGGACAGGGGGCTACGAGCAGTACTTC,CASSEAGTGGYEQYF
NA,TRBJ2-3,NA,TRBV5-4,TGTGCCAGCAGCTCAGCCGGGACAAGCACAGATACGCAGTATTTT,CASSSAGTSTDTQYF
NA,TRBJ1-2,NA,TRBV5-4,TGTGCCAGCAGCTCTAGCGGGGCTCAGGACTATGGCTACACCTTC,CASSSSGAQDYGYTF
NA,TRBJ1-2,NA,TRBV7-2,TGTGCCAGCAGCTTAGCCCACAGGAACTATGGCTACACCTTC,CASSLAHRNYGYTF
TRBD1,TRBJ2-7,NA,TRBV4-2,TGTGCCAGCAGCCCGAGGACAGGGGGCTACGAGCAGTACTTC,CASSPRTGGYEQYF